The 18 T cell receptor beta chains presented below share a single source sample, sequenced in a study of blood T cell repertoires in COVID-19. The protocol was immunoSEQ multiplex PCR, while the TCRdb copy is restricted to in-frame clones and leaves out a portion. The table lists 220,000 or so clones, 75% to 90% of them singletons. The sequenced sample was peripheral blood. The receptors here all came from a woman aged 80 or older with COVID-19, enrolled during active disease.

The CDR3 reads CASSPKGGTEAFF. For the CDR3, the DNA is TGTGCCAGCAGCCCAAAGGGGGGGACTGAAGCTTTCTTT. The chain couples TRBV6-5 to TRBJ1-1; D possibly corresponds to TRBD1 (6 bases). Germline V gives CDR1 MNHEY, CDR2 SVGAGI. The CDR3 is made up of 13 amino acids. V lost 6 bases and J lost 5, with 13 bases in between.

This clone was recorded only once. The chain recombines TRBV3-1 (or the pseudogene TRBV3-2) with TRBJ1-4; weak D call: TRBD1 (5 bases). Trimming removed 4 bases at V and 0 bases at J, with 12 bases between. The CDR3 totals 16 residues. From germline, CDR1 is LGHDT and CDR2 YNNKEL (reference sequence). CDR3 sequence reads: CASSLLGASTNEKLFF. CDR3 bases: TGTGCCAGCAGCCTCTTAGGGGCCTCAACTAATGAAAAACTGTTTTTT.

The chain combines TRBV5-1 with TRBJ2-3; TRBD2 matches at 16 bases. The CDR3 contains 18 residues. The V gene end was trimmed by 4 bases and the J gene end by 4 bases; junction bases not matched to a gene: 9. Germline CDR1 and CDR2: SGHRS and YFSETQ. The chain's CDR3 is CASSQPGLAGGFADTQYF. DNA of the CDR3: TGCGCCAGCAGCCAACCGGGACTAGCGGGAGGGTTCGCAGATACGCAGTATTTT.

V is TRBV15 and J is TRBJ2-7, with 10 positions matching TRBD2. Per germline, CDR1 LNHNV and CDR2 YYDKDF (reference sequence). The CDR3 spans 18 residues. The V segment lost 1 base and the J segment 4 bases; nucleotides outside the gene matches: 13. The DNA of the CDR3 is TGTGCCACCAGCAGAGGCCGGAGGGCTAGCGGGAGCGCTTACGAGCAGTACTTC. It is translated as CATSRGRRASGSAYEQYF. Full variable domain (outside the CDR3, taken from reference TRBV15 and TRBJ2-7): DAMVIQNPRYQVTQFGKPVTLSCSQTLNHNVMYWYQQKSSQAPKLLFHYYDKDFNNEADTPDNFQSRRPNTSFCFLDIRSPGLGDTAMYLCATSRGRRASGSAYEQYFGPGTRLTVT.

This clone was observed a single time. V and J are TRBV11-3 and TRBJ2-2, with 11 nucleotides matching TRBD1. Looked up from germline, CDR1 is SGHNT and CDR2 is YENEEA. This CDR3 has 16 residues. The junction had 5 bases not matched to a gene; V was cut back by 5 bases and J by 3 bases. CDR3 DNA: TGTGCCAGCAGCACTCGGGACAGGGGGTACACCGGGGAGCTGTTTTTT. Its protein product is CASSTRDRGYTGELFF.

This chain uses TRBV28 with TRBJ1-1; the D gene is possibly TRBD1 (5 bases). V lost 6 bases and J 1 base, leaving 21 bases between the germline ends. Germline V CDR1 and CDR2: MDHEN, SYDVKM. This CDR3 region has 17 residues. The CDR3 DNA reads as TGTGCCAGCAGCCCCGTCATCAGGGTTCTAGGGAACACTGAAGCTTTCTTT. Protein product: CASSPVIRVLGNTEAFF.

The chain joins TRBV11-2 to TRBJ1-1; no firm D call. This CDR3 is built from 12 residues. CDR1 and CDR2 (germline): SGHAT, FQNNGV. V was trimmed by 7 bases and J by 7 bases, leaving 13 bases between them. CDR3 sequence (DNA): TGTGCCAGCACCTTTAATCTCGGTGAAGCTTTCTTT. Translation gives CASTFNLGEAFF.

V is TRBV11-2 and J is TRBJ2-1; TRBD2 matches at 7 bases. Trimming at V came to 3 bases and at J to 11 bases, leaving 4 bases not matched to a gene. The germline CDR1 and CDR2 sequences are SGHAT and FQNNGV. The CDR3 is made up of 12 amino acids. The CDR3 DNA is TGTGCCAGCAGCTTGGGGGGGGTGAAGCAGTTCTTC. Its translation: CASSLGGVKQFF. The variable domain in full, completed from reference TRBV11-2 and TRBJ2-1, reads EAGVAQSPRYKIIEKRQSVAFWCNPISGHATLYWYQQILGQGPKLLIQFQNNGVVDDSQLPKDRFSAERLKGVDSTLKIQPAKLEDSAVYLCASSLGGVKQFFGPGTRLTVL.

CDR3 coding DNA: TGTGCCAGCAGGAGTACAGGGTATCGGGCTGAAGCTTTCTTT. This gives the protein CASRSTGYRAEAFF. The gene calls are TRBV2 and TRBJ1-1, with a possible D match to TRBD1 (6 bases). This CDR3 is 14 amino acids long. Trimming left V 6 bases short and J 6 bases short, with 17 bases between. Germline V gene lookup returns CDR1 SNHLY and CDR2 FYNNEI.

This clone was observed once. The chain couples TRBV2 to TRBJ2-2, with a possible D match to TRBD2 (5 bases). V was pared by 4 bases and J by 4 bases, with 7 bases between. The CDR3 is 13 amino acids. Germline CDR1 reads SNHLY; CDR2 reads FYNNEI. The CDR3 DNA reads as TGTGCCAGCAGTGGAGAGGGCACCGGGGAGCTGTTTTTT. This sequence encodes CASSGEGTGELFF.

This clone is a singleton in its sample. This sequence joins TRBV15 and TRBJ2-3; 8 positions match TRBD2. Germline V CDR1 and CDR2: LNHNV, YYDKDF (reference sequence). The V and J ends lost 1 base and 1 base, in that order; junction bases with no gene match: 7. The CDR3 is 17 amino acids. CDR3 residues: CATSRGRAAGGTDTQYF. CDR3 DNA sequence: TGTGCCACCAGCAGAGGTCGAGCAGCGGGAGGCACAGATACGCAGTATTTT.

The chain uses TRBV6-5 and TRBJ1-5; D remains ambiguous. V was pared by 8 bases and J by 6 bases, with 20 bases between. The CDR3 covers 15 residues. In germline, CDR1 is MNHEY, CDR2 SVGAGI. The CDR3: CASVGLLGYSQPQHF. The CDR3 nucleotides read TGTGCCAGCGTCGGACTCTTAGGGTATAGTCAGCCCCAGCATTTT.

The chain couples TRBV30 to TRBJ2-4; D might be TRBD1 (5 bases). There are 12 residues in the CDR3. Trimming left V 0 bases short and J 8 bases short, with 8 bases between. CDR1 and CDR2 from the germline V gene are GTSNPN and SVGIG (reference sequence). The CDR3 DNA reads TGTGCCTGGAGTGTAAAAGGGGACATTCAGTACTTC. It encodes CAWSVKGDIQYF.

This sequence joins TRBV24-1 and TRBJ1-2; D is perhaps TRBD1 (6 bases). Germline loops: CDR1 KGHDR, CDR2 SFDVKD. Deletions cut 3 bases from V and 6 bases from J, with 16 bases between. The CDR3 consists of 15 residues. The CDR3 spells CATSDPSGQRDGYTF. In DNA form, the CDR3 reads TGTGCCACCAGTGATCCATCGGGACAAAGGGATGGCTACACCTTC.

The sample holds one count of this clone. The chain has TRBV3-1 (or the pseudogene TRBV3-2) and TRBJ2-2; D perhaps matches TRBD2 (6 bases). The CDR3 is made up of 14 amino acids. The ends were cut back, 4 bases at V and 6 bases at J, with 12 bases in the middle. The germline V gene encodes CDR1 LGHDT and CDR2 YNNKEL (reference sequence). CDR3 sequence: CASSPGTYSGELFF. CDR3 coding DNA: TGTGCCAGCAGCCCCGGGACTTACTCCGGGGAGCTGTTTTTT.

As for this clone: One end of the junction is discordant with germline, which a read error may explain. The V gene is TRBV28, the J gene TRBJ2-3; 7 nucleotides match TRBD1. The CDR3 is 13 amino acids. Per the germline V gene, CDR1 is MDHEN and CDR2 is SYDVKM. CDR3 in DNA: TGTGCCAGCGGGGGTCGAAGTTACGGGACAGTTAATTTT. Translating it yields CASGGRSYGTVNF.

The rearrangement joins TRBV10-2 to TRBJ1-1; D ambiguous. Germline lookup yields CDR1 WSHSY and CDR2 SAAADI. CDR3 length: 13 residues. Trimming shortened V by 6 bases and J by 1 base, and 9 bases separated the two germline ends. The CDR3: CASRDYSNTEAFF. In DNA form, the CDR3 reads TGCGCCAGCAGGGACTACTCGAACACTGAAGCTTTCTTT.

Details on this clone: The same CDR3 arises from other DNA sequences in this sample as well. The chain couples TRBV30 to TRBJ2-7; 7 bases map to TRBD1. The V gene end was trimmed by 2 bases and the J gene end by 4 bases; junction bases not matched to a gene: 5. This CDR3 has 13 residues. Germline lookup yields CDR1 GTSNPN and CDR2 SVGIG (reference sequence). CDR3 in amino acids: CAWSRGQTYEQYF. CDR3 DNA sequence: TGTGCCTGGAGTCGGGGACAGACTTACGAGCAGTACTTC.